The 23 T cell receptor beta chains below were found in one sample sequenced in a study of monozygotic twins with inflammatory bowel disease. One entry per CDR3 protein, without DNA, is what TCRdb gives after re-calling the 5' RACE reads. This repertoire comprises 150,000 to 200,000 distinct CDR3 sequences; its ten largest clones make up just under 7.5%. Sample: blood. The source of these receptors is a human donor with ulcerative colitis or Crohn's disease, or a healthy co-twin of an affected twin (not recorded which).

The V and J genes are TRBV15 and TRBJ2-7; as DNA is missing, the TRBD1 call by TCRdb cannot be tested. CDR3 size: 13 residues. In germline, CDR1 is LNHNV, CDR2 YYDKDF (reference sequence). This CDR3 reads CATRTANSYEQYF. Full variable domain (remainder filled in from reference TRBV15 and TRBJ2-7): DAMVIQNPRYQVTQFGKPVTLSCSQTLNHNVMYWYQQKSSQAPKLLFHYYDKDFNNEADTPDNFQSRRPNTSFCFLDIRSPGLGDTAMYLCATRTANSYEQYFGPGTRLTVT.

The rearrangement links TRBV12-3 or TRBV12-4 to TRBJ1-5. The CDR3 totals 14 residues. The CDR3 loop is CASRSSGSNQPQHF.

The genes are TRBV5-1 and TRBJ2-1. CDR3 size: 16 residues. Per the germline V gene, CDR1 is SGHRS and CDR2 is YFSETQ. The CDR3 is CASSLAFAATYNEQFF. The variable domain in full, completed from reference TRBV5-1 and TRBJ2-1, reads KAGVTQTPRYLIKTRGQQVTLSCSPISGHRSVSWYQQTPGQGLQFLFEYFSETQRNKGNFPGRFSGRQFSNSRSEMNVSTLELGDSALYLCASSLAFAATYNEQFFGPGTRLTVL.

V gene TRBV11-2 combines with J gene TRBJ2-5. The germline gives CDR1 SGHAT, CDR2 FQNNGV. This CDR3 contains 17 residues. The CDR3 is CASSPINLWVSQETQYF.

The CDR3 sequence: CASTRGTTGNTIYF. J is TRBJ1-3 and V is TRBV6-1; TCRdb reports TRBD1, a call that lacks DNA to check it against. This CDR3 region has 14 residues. CDR1 and CDR2 (germline): MNHNS, SASEGT.

The V call is TRBV12-3 or TRBV12-4, the J call TRBJ2-7. The CDR3 length is 11 residues. This chain's CDR3 is CAGQESYEQYF.

This chain uses TRBV11-1 with TRBJ2-5; TCRdb returns TRBD2, unconfirmable since there is no DNA. The CDR3 runs to 20 residues. CDR1 and CDR2 (germline): SGHAT, FQDESV (reference sequence). CDR3: CASSRQGYGRPSTLQETQYF.

The chain combines TRBV3-1 with TRBJ2-1; TCRdb designates TRBD2, a call that cannot be tested without DNA. Looked up from germline, CDR1 is LGHDT and CDR2 is YNNKEL (reference sequence). This CDR3 is 16 amino acids long. The CDR3 sequence is CASSQVFRGGPNEQFF.

The CDR3 sequence: CASSQEAASGSSKQYF. This sequence joins TRBV4-3 and TRBJ2-7; lacking DNA, the TRBD2 call made by TCRdb goes unchecked. CDR1 and CDR2 from the germline V gene are LGHNA and YSLEER. The CDR3 covers 16 residues.

This chain uses TRBV13 with TRBJ1-1; TCRdb calls TRBD1, which cannot be checked without DNA. This CDR3 has 15 residues. Germline CDR1 is PRHDT and CDR2 is FYEKMQ (reference sequence). The CDR3 reads CASSLAGLPNTEAFF.

The chain employs TRBV7-6 and TRBJ2-1; there is no DNA to check the TCRdb D call of TRBD2. Germline-derived CDR1 and CDR2 are SGHVS and FNYEAQ. This CDR3 has 19 residues. The CDR3 region is CASSVFSPGLEKPYNEQFF.

The chain combines TRBV5-1 with TRBJ2-7. Germline V gene data show CDR1 as SGHRS and CDR2 as YFSETQ. The CDR3 runs to 14 residues. CDR3 region: CASSLGESSYEQYF.

The chain has TRBV29-1 and TRBJ2-3. The CDR3 length is 12 residues. The germline V gene encodes CDR1 SQVTM and CDR2 ANQGSEA. CDR3 sequence: CSVRSRSDTQYF.

V and J are TRBV7-8 and TRBJ2-7; TCRdb reports TRBD2, a call that lacks DNA to check it against. The germline gives CDR1 SGHVS, CDR2 FQNEAQ. This CDR3 region has 15 residues. Here the CDR3 reads CASSLETSGNYEQYF. Full variable domain (missing parts from reference TRBV7-8 and TRBJ2-7): GAGVSQSPRYKVAKRGQDVALRCDPISGHVSLFWYQQALGQGPEFLTYFQNEAQLDKSGLPSDRFFAERPEGSVSTLKIQRTQQEDSAVYLCASSLETSGNYEQYFGPGTRLTVT.

The V and J genes are TRBV7-2 and TRBJ1-1; there is no DNA to check the TCRdb D call of TRBD1. The CDR3 has 13 amino acids. CDR1 and CDR2 (germline): SGHTA, FQGNSA. The CDR3 protein is CASSLQGYTEAFF.

This sequence joins TRBV3-1 and TRBJ1-2; TCRdb lists TRBD1, though no DNA is available to test this call. The CDR3 contains 15 residues. Germline V gene data show CDR1 as LGHDT and CDR2 as YNNKEL (reference sequence). CDR3 region: CASSHGQGTGYGYTF.

V and J are TRBV30 and TRBJ1-5; TCRdb picks TRBD1, but there is no DNA to check that call. There are 14 residues in the CDR3. Germline-derived CDR1 and CDR2 are GTSNPN and SVGIG (reference sequence). The CDR3 loop reads CAWSVDRVSQPQHF.

The gene calls are TRBV7-9 and TRBJ2-7; TCRdb calls TRBD1, which cannot be checked without DNA. Germline V CDR1 and CDR2: SEHNR, FQNEAQ (reference sequence). There are 15 residues in the CDR3. The CDR3 is CASSSSSDKAYEQYF.

The chain couples TRBV5-1 to TRBJ2-1; lacking DNA, the TRBD2 call made by TCRdb goes unchecked. CDR1 and CDR2 from the germline V gene are SGHRS and YFSETQ. This CDR3 is built from 17 residues. CDR3 protein: CASSLGWEIPSYNEQFF.

This chain links TRBV5-1 with TRBJ2-1; TCRdb proposes TRBD2, but this gene call is untestable without DNA. The CDR3 totals 17 residues. From germline, CDR1 is SGHRS and CDR2 YFSETQ. The CDR3 here is CASSLPPHKSSYNEQFF.

The gene calls are TRBV6-2 or TRBV6-3 and TRBJ2-7. The CDR3 consists of 12 residues. The germline gives CDR1 MNHEY, CDR2 SVGEGT. The CDR3 is CASSHSSYEQYF.

The rearrangement joins TRBV20-1 to TRBJ1-2. Germline CDR1 reads DFQATT; CDR2 reads SNEGSKA (reference sequence). The CDR3 spans 12 residues. CDR3 protein: CSADDQLPGYTF.

This chain uses TRBV20-1 with TRBJ1-2; TCRdb calls TRBD1, which cannot be checked without DNA. The CDR3 runs to 12 residues. CDR1 is DFQATT and CDR2 is SNEGSKA in the germline V gene (reference sequence). CDR3 protein: CSARRGTYGYTF.